Shown below are 5 T cell receptor beta chains from a single sample sequenced in a study of control samples from healthy donors and cancer patients. TCRdb's table, derived via immunoSEQ multiplex PCR, lists solely in-frame clones and lacks some. The sample shows under 200,000 clones, about 94% of them seen only once. The sequenced sample consisted of blood. These receptors all stem from a woman aged 40 to 50 in good health.

V is TRBV9 and J is TRBJ1-2; the D gene is possibly TRBD1 (6 bases). The V end was cut by 3 bases, the J end by 8 bases, with 11 bases between. The germline V gene has CDR1 SGDLS and CDR2 YYNGEE. This CDR3 contains 12 residues. The CDR3 nucleotides are TGTGCCAGCAGCGACAGGGTGTACGGCTACACCTTC. Its protein product is CASSDRVYGYTF.

The V and J genes are TRBV6-5 and TRBJ2-6, with unresolved D. Germline CDR1 is MNHEY and CDR2 is SVGAGI. The CDR3 covers 13 residues. Trimming pared 2 bases from V and 10 bases from J, leaving 9 bases between. The CDR3 loop is CASSYGWPNVLTF. CDR3 nucleotide sequence: TGTGCCAGCAGTTACGGGTGGCCTAACGTCCTGACTTTC.

The chain has TRBV6-2 or TRBV6-3 and TRBJ2-3; possible D gene TRBD2, 5 bases. The V gene lost 4 bases and the J gene lost 2 bases, with 22 bases spanning the gap. Per the germline V gene, CDR1 is MNHEY and CDR2 is SVGEGT. CDR3 length: 18 residues. CDR3 region: CASSFSAENRQITDTQYF. The CDR3 DNA reads TGTGCCAGCAGTTTTAGCGCGGAAAACAGACAAATCACAGATACGCAGTATTTT.

The genes are TRBV10-3 and TRBJ1-4; D unclear. The CDR3 totals 14 residues. The ends were cut back, 2 bases at V and 7 bases at J, with 11 bases in the middle. Germline values: CDR1 ENHRY, CDR2 SYGVKD. This CDR3 is CAISERGYPEKLFF. The CDR3 nucleotides are TGTGCCATCAGTGAGAGAGGTTACCCTGAAAAACTGTTTTTT.

The V call is TRBV12-5, the J call TRBJ1-5; D is uncertain. The CDR3 spans 13 residues. CDR1 is LGHNT and CDR2 is FRNRAP in the germline V gene. Trimming shortened V by 2 bases and J by 4 bases, and 6 bases separated the two germline ends. The CDR3 loop reads CASGLRLNQPQHF. CDR3 in DNA: TGTGCTAGTGGTTTGCGGCTGAATCAGCCCCAGCATTTT.